Listed here are 14 T cell receptor beta chains from one sample, sequenced in a study of OX40 agonist ivuxolimab in advanced cancers. Profiling relied on immunoSEQ multiplex PCR, and the TCRdb table lists in-frame clones only, not all of them. The table shows around 53,000 clones, with 70% to 90% occurring only once. Here the sequenced sample was CD4+ or CD8+ T cells sorted from blood, taken in a trial of the OX40 agonist ivuxolimab. Source of these receptors: an adult with an advanced solid tumor such as melanoma, head and neck, liver or kidney cancer.

This rearrangement joins TRBV23-1 to TRBJ2-1, with D perhaps being TRBD1 or TRBD2 (5 bases each). TRBV23-1 counts as an open reading frame of uncertain function. Trimming left V 0 bases short and J 5 bases short, with 14 bases between. The CDR3 is 16 residues long. The CDR3 DNA is TGCGCCAGCAGTCAATCGGGGCAGACTAAAGACAATGAGCAGTTCTTC. Encoded protein: CASSQSGQTKDNEQFF.

The rearrangement links TRBV11-2 to TRBJ2-7; TRBD1 might be the D (7 bases). Germline V CDR1 and CDR2: SGHAT, FQNNGV. V shed 5 bases and J shed 4 bases, with 15 bases lying between them. The CDR3 loop spans 14 amino acids. The DNA for the CDR3 is TGTGCCAGCAGCCCCTCAGGGGGGATGTACGAGCAGTACTTC. It encodes CASSPSGGMYEQYF.

The V call is TRBV28, the J call TRBJ1-5, with 8 bases identical to TRBD1. The CDR3 extends over 15 amino acids. The V segment lost 6 bases and the J segment 2 bases; nucleotides outside the gene matches: 6. Germline V gene lookup returns CDR1 MDHEN and CDR2 SYDVKM. CDR3: CASSNSGGRNQPQHF. Written as DNA, the CDR3 is TGTGCCAGCAGCAACTCAGGGGGCCGCAATCAGCCCCAGCATTTT. The variable domain in full, completed from reference TRBV28 and TRBJ1-5, reads DVKVTQSSRYLVKRTGEKVFLECVQDMDHENMFWYRQDPGLGLRLIYFSYDVKMKEKGDIPEGYSVSREKKERFSLILESASTNQTSMYLCASSNSGGRNQPQHFGDGTRLSIL.

The sample holds one count of this clone. The CDR3 here is CASTRPPGLAGPVRGQYF. CDR3 coding DNA: TGTGCCAGCACCAGACCACCCGGACTAGCGGGACCGGTGCGGGGGCAGTATTTT. This chain connects TRBV21-1 to TRBJ2-3; the tabulated D call, TRBD2, remains unverified against the DNA. TRBV21-1 is given as a pseudogene. The CDR3 length is 18 residues.

V usage is TRBV5-1 and J usage is TRBJ2-2; D is possibly TRBD2 (5 bases). Germline values: CDR1 SGHRS, CDR2 YFSETQ. CDR3 length equals 15 residues. V lost 2 bases, J lost 3 bases, and 11 bases lay in between. The CDR3 sequence is CASSFLRVDTGELFF. The CDR3 DNA is TGCGCCAGCAGCTTTTTGAGGGTCGACACCGGGGAGCTGTTTTTT.

This rearrangement joins TRBV6-4 to TRBJ2-7; D tentatively reads TRBD1 or TRBD2 (6 bases each). Deletions cut 6 bases from V and 2 bases from J, with 11 bases between. The CDR3 is made up of 13 amino acids. Germline V lookup: CDR1 MRHNA, CDR2 SNTAGT. The CDR3 spells CASRGGPPYEQYF. CDR3 sequence (DNA): TGTGCCAGCAGGGGGGGCCCGCCCTACGAGCAGTACTTC.

The chain recombines TRBV28 with TRBJ2-3, with D maybe TRBD2 (7 bases). Germline V gives CDR1 MDHEN, CDR2 SYDVKM. The V gene lost 6 bases and the J gene lost 5 bases, with 15 bases spanning the gap. The CDR3 runs 14 residues. CDR3: CASSPMGGQDTQYF. CDR3 coding DNA: TGTGCCAGCAGCCCCATGGGGGGGCAAGATACGCAGTATTTT.

This clone was found once. CDR3 in amino acids: CASSRDRGYIQYF. The CDR3 DNA follows: TGCGCCAGCAGCCGGGACAGGGGATACATTCAGTACTTC. The chain has TRBV5-1 and TRBJ2-4, with 10 nucleotides matching TRBD1. The CDR3 sequence is 13 residues long. CDR1 and CDR2 from the germline V gene are SGHRS and YFSETQ. Trimming removed 4 bases from V and 8 bases from J; junction bases left unmatched: 3.

The chain recombines TRBV10-2 with TRBJ2-2, with 7 nucleotides matching TRBD2. This CDR3 comprises 17 residues. Trimming cost V 8 bases and J 2 bases; bases outside gene matches: 14. CDR1 WSHSY and CDR2 SAAADI come from the germline V gene. CDR3 amino acids: CASRAPSLAVNTGELFF. In nucleotides, the CDR3 is TGCGCCAGCCGCGCTCCGTCCCTAGCGGTAAACACCGGGGAGCTGTTTTTT.

The chain employs TRBV5-1 and TRBJ1-1; D is unresolved. Looked up from germline, CDR1 is SGHRS and CDR2 is YFSETQ. This CDR3 region has 15 residues. Trimming stripped 4 bases from V and 0 bases from J, with 13 bases between. CDR3 region: CASSLVRSMNTEAFF. In DNA form, the CDR3 reads TGCGCCAGCAGCCTGGTAAGAAGTATGAACACTGAAGCTTTCTTT.

This clone was found a few times. CDR3 coding DNA: TGTGCCAGCCACGATCTCGGTGAGCAGTTCTTC. This encodes CASHDLGEQFF. V usage is TRBV6-6 and J usage is TRBJ2-1; D is undetermined. Germline loops: CDR1 MNHNY, CDR2 SVGAGI (reference sequence). The CDR3 is 11 amino acids. V lost 8 bases, J lost 9 bases, and 11 bases lay in between.

Notes on this clone: An end of the junction differs from the germline gene, which may be a read error. V usage is TRBV5-1 and J usage is TRBJ2-3; possibly TRBD1 for D (5 bases). The CDR3 covers 13 residues. CDR1 and CDR2 from the germline V gene are SGHRS and YFSETQ. The CDR3 nucleotides are TGCGCCAGCAGCTTGAGCATCACAGGTACGCAGTATTTT. Residues: CASSLSITGTQYF.

The chain joins TRBV28 to TRBJ1-3; D remains ambiguous. The CDR3 extends over 14 amino acids. CDR1 is MDHEN, CDR2 SYDVKM, per germline. Trimming removed 10 bases at V and 0 bases at J, with 13 bases between. This CDR3 reads CATTRDNSGNTIYF. The CDR3 DNA is TGTGCCACCACCCGTGACAACTCTGGAAACACCATATATTTT.

This chain links TRBV9 with TRBJ1-2, with D maybe TRBD1 (6 bases). The V gene lost 4 bases and the J gene lost 8 bases, with 18 bases spanning the gap. The V gene's germline CDR1 is SGDLS and CDR2 YYNGEE. This CDR3 has 14 residues. Written as DNA, the CDR3 is TGTGCCAGCAGCCCCCGGCTCCAGGGGAGAGGCTACACCTTC. It translates to CASSPRLQGRGYTF.